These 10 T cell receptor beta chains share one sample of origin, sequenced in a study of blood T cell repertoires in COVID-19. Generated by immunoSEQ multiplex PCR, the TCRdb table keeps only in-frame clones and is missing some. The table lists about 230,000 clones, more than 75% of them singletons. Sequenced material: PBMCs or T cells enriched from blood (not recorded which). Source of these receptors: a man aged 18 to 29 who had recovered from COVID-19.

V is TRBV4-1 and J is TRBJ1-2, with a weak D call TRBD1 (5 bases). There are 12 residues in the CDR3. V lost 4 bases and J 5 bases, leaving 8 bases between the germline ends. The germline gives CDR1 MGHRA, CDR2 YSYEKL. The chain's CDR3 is CASSPTGYGYTF. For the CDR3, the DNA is TGCGCCAGCAGCCCCACAGGTTATGGCTACACCTTC.

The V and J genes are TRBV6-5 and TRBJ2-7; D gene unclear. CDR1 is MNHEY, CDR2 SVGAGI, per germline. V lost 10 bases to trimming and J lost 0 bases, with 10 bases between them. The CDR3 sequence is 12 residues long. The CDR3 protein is CATYDISYEQYF. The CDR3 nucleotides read TGTGCCACCTACGACATCTCCTACGAGCAGTACTTC.

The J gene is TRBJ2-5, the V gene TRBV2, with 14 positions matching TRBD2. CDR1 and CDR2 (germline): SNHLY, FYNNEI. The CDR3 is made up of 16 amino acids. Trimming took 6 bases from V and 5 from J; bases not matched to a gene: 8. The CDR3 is CASRRLAGGGRETQYF. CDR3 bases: TGTGCCAGCAGGCGACTAGCGGGAGGGGGAAGGGAGACCCAGTACTTC.

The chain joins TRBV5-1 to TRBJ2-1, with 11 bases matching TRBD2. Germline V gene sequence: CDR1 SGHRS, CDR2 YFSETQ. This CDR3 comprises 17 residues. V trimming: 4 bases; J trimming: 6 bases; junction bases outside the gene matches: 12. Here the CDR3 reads CASSHIIAGGRSNEQFF. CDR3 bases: TGCGCCAGCAGCCACATAATAGCGGGGGGGAGAAGCAATGAGCAGTTCTTC.

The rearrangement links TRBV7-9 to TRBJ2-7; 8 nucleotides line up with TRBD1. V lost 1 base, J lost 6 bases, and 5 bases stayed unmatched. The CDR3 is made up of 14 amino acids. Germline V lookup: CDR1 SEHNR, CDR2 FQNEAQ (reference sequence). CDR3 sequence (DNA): TGTGCCAGCAGCTTAGTTTCAGGGGGCATCGAGCAGTACTTC. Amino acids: CASSLVSGGIEQYF.

DNA for the CDR3: TGCGCCAGCAGCCAACCTATGACGGGGGGGAAAAACATTCAGTACTTC. Amino acids: CASSQPMTGGKNIQYF. V usage is TRBV4-1 and J usage is TRBJ2-4; 8 bases match TRBD2. Germline V gene lookup returns CDR1 MGHRA and CDR2 YSYEKL. J was trimmed by 4 bases and V by 2 bases; bases with no gene match: 7. This CDR3 region has 16 residues.

CDR3 DNA sequence: TGTGCCAGCAAAGGGACAGGGACAGGAAACACCATATATTTT. Translation gives CASKGTGTGNTIYF. The V gene is TRBV2, the J gene TRBJ1-3; 9 nucleotides line up with TRBD1. The V segment lost 7 bases and the J segment 4 bases; nucleotides outside the gene matches: 5. The CDR3 is made up of 14 amino acids. The V gene's germline CDR1 is SNHLY and CDR2 FYNNEI.

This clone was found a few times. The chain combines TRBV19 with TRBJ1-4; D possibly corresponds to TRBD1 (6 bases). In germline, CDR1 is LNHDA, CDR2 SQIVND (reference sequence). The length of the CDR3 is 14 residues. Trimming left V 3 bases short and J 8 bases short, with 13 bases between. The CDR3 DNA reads TGTGCCAGTAGTATGTCCCGGGACATAGAAAAACTGTTTTTT. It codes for CASSMSRDIEKLFF.

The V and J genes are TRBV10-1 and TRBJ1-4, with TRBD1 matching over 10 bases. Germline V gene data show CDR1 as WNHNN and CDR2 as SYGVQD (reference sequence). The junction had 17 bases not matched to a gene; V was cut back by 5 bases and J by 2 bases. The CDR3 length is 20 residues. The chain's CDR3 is CASSSSRQGAGGSTNEKLFF. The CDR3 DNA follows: TGCGCCAGCAGTTCCTCCCGACAGGGGGCGGGAGGTAGCACTAATGAAAAACTGTTTTTT.

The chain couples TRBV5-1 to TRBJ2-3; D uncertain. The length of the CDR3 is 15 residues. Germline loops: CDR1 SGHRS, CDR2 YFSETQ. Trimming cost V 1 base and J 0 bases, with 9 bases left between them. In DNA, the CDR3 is TGCGCCAGCAGCTTGCCTCGCGCTAGCACAGATACGCAGTATTTT. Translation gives CASSLPRASTDTQYF.